Shown below are 32 T cell receptor beta chains from a single sample sequenced in a study of blood T cell repertoires in COVID-19. Sequencing used immunoSEQ multiplex PCR; TCRdb keeps in-frame clones, though not all of them. In the table there are over 200,000 clones, around 90% of which are singletons. The sequenced sample consisted of peripheral blood. These receptors came from a young adult with COVID-19, enrolled during active disease.

This chain uses TRBV6-6 with TRBJ1-6; TRBD1 is a possible D gene (6 bases). V was clipped by 2 bases and J by 10 bases, with 12 bases between them. CDR1 is MNHNY and CDR2 is SVGAGI in the germline V gene (reference sequence). The CDR3 contains 14 residues. The DNA for the CDR3 is TGTGCCAGCAGTTACGAGGGGGTTTTATCACCCCTCCACTTT. This gives the protein CASSYEGVLSPLHF.

The V call is TRBV15, the J call TRBJ2-7; 12 bases line up with TRBD2. The trim removed 3 bases at V and 3 bases at J, leaving 9 bases unmatched. From germline, CDR1 is LNHNV and CDR2 YYDKDF (reference sequence). The CDR3 runs to 17 residues. The CDR3 spells CATSSPSGRGGGYEQYF. In DNA form, the CDR3 reads TGTGCCACCAGCAGCCCTAGCGGGAGGGGTGGGGGCTACGAGCAGTACTTC. Using reference TRBV15 and TRBJ2-7 for the parts outside the CDR3, the full variable domain is DAMVIQNPRYQVTQFGKPVTLSCSQTLNHNVMYWYQQKSSQAPKLLFHYYDKDFNNEADTPDNFQSRRPNTSFCFLDIRSPGLGDTAMYLCATSSPSGRGGGYEQYFGPGTRLTVT.

V is TRBV11-2 and J is TRBJ2-1; TRBD2 aligns across 14 bases. The CDR3 spans 18 residues. CDR1 is SGHAT, CDR2 FQNNGV, per germline. J was trimmed by 9 bases and V by 6 bases; bases with no gene match: 16. The CDR3, as DNA: TGTGCCAGCAGGAAGATTACCGGGACTAGCGGGAGTGAAGGTGAGCAGTTCTTC. Its translation: CASRKITGTSGSEGEQFF.

The rearrangement uses TRBV2 and TRBJ1-3, with D unclear. The CDR3 has 12 amino acids. CDR1 is SNHLY and CDR2 is FYNNEI in the germline V gene. The germline V and J ends were trimmed by 4 bases and 4 bases, with 5 bases remaining between them. The CDR3 DNA reads as TGTGCCAGCAGTGGAGAAGGAAACACCATATATTTT. Translating it yields CASSGEGNTIYF.

V is TRBV19 and J is TRBJ1-6; 10 bases line up with TRBD1. This CDR3 contains 16 residues. The V gene's germline CDR1 is LNHDA and CDR2 SQIVND (reference sequence). V gave up 6 bases and J gave up 7 bases; unmatched junction bases: 9. The CDR3: CASSGTGDLKNSPLHF. In DNA, the CDR3 is TGTGCCAGTAGCGGGACAGGGGATCTGAAAAATTCACCCCTCCACTTT.

The chain employs TRBV4-1 and TRBJ2-3, with 8 bases that match TRBD1. CDR1 is MGHRA, CDR2 YSYEKL, per germline. The CDR3 loop spans 15 amino acids. Trimming took 4 bases from V and 2 from J; bases not matched to a gene: 5. CDR3 sequence (DNA): TGCGCCAGCAGCCGCACAGGGGGATACACAGATACGCAGTATTTT. This encodes CASSRTGGYTDTQYF.

This sequence joins TRBV15 and TRBJ1-3, with D possibly TRBD1 on 6 matching bases. Germline assignment: CDR1 LNHNV and CDR2 YYDKDF (reference sequence). There are 14 residues in the CDR3. V shed 0 bases and J shed 3 bases, with 6 bases lying between them. The CDR3 DNA sequence: TGTGCCACCAGCAGAGAACAGGGTGGAAACACCATATATTTT. Its translation is CATSREQGGNTIYF.

The rearrangement joins TRBV4-1 to TRBJ2-5, with D possibly matching TRBD1 (6 bases). V was cut by 4 bases and J by 3 bases, with 18 bases left in between. The CDR3 is 16 residues long. CDR1 and CDR2 (germline): MGHRA, YSYEKL. The CDR3 nucleotides are TGCGCCAGCAGCCCGGATGCCTGGGGGCGAAAAGAGACCCAGTACTTC. Its protein product is CASSPDAWGRKETQYF.

This chain links TRBV11-3 with TRBJ1-6, with D unresolved. The CDR3 runs 13 residues. Germline values: CDR1 SGHNT, CDR2 YENEEA. Deletions cut 2 bases from V and 8 bases from J, with 7 bases between. The CDR3 region has the DNA TGTGCCAGCAGCTTAAACGGTTATTCACCCCTCCACTTT. Translating gives CASSLNGYSPLHF.

The V call is TRBV19, the J call TRBJ2-7; tentative D call: TRBD1 (6 bases). The CDR3 consists of 13 residues. V lost 6 bases to trimming and J lost 1 base, with 10 bases between them. The germline CDR1 and CDR2 sequences are LNHDA and SQIVND (reference sequence). Written as DNA, the CDR3 is TGTGCCAGTAGAAGAGGGGGTTCCTACGAGCAGTACTTC. This codes for CASRRGGSYEQYF.

The chain uses TRBV5-1 and TRBJ2-2; 10 bases line up with TRBD2. The ends lost 1 base at V and 6 bases at J; junction bases unmatched: 3. The CDR3 totals 15 residues. CDR1 and CDR2 (germline): SGHRS, YFSETQ. CDR3 nucleotide sequence: TGCGCCAGCAGCTTGACTAGCGGGAAGGCCGGGGAGCTGTTTTTT. Translation gives CASSLTSGKAGELFF.

This chain uses TRBV19 with TRBJ1-1; D remains unclear. The CDR3 sequence is 17 residues long. Looked up from germline, CDR1 is LNHDA and CDR2 is SQIVND (reference sequence). V was cut by 1 base and J by 3 bases, with 18 bases left in between. The CDR3 DNA reads TGTGCCAGTAGTATAGCGGGTAACTTTCCTGATGACACTGAAGCTTTCTTT. Translated: CASSIAGNFPDDTEAFF.

This clone was observed a single time. CDR3 residues: CASRLGTGNSPLHF. CDR3 nucleotide sequence: TGTGCCAGCAGACTAGGGACAGGCAATTCACCCCTCCACTTT. The chain is built from TRBV6-5 and TRBJ1-6, with 8 bases identical to TRBD1. The CDR3 has 14 residues. CDR1 and CDR2 (germline): MNHEY, SVGAGI. Trimming took 6 bases from V and 7 from J; bases not matched to a gene: 5.

The chain carries TRBV30 and TRBJ1-6; a possible D gene is TRBD1 (6 bases). The CDR3 runs to 15 residues. Germline-derived CDR1 and CDR2 are GTSNPN and SVGIG (reference sequence). The V end was cut by 2 bases, the J end by 2 bases, with 10 bases between. The CDR3 bases are TGTGCCTGGAGTTTGGCAGGGGCCTATAATTCACCCCTCCACTTT. Translating gives CAWSLAGAYNSPLHF.

This chain joins TRBV2 and TRBJ2-7; the match to TRBD2 covers 13 bases. Losses at the gene ends were 0 bases for V and 7 bases for J; bases not matched to a gene: 15. CDR1 and CDR2 from the germline V gene are SNHLY and FYNNEI. The CDR3 is 19 residues long. Here the CDR3 reads CASSEALGLAGAGDEEQYF. DNA for the CDR3: TGTGCCAGCAGTGAAGCCCTAGGACTAGCGGGAGCGGGGGACGAGGAGCAGTACTTC.

The V gene is TRBV4-1, the J gene TRBJ2-2; no clear D. V was pared by 1 base and J by 7 bases, with 7 bases between. The CDR3 runs to 13 residues. Germline V gives CDR1 MGHRA, CDR2 YSYEKL. CDR3 residues: CASSQVNFGELFF. For the CDR3, the DNA is TGCGCCAGCAGCCAAGTAAACTTCGGGGAGCTGTTTTTT.

The V call is TRBV5-8, the J call TRBJ2-1, with 10 nucleotides matching TRBD2. The CDR3 consists of 17 residues. Germline CDR1 and CDR2: SGHTS and YDEGEE. The junction had 11 bases not matched to a gene; V was cut back by 1 base and J by 7 bases. CDR3 sequence (DNA): TGTGCCAGCAGCTTGACTAGCGGGGCTTCCTTCTCGAATGAGCAGTTCTTC. It codes for CASSLTSGASFSNEQFF.

This chain links TRBV18 with TRBJ2-5; D is ambiguous. Germline loops: CDR1 KGHSH, CDR2 LQKENI. This CDR3 region has 13 residues. V was trimmed by 3 bases and J by 1 base, leaving 6 bases between them. The CDR3 here is CASSPFSQETQYF. CDR3 sequence (DNA): TGTGCCAGCTCACCGTTCAGCCAAGAGACCCAGTACTTC.

The table lists this clone with a count of one. The chain joins TRBV9 to TRBJ2-7, with D maybe TRBD2 (6 bases). Per the germline V gene, CDR1 is SGDLS and CDR2 is YYNGEE. V lost 2 bases and J lost 2, with 11 bases in between. The CDR3 runs 14 residues. The CDR3 sequence: CASSVTSQAYEQYF. CDR3 sequence (DNA): TGTGCCAGCAGCGTCACTAGCCAGGCCTACGAGCAGTACTTC.

This chain connects TRBV3-1 (or the pseudogene TRBV3-2) to TRBJ2-7; possibly TRBD1 for D (6 bases). Trimming took off 0 bases at V and 1 base at J, with 22 bases between the two ends. Germline V gives CDR1 LGHDT, CDR2 YNNKEL (reference sequence). CDR3 size: 19 residues. The CDR3 sequence: CASSQEYAWTATSSYEQYF. DNA for the CDR3: TGTGCCAGCAGCCAAGAATACGCTTGGACAGCCACATCTTCCTACGAGCAGTACTTC.

The CDR3 sequence: CASSLLLGFNEQFF. Written as DNA, the CDR3 is TGTGCCAGCAGCTTGCTTCTCGGGTTCAATGAGCAGTTCTTC. J is TRBJ2-1 and V is TRBV5-6; D is uncertain. Trimming took 1 base from V and 6 from J, leaving 11 bases between them. The CDR3 runs 14 residues. Germline V gene data show CDR1 as SGHDT and CDR2 as YYEEEE. Full variable domain (missing parts from reference TRBV5-6 and TRBJ2-1): DAGVTQSPTHLIKTRGQQVTLRCSPKSGHDTVSWYQQALGQGPQFIFQYYEEEERQRGNFPDRFSGHQFPNYSSELNVNALLLGDSALYLCASSLLLGFNEQFFGPGTRLTVL.

The chain employs TRBV23-1 and TRBJ1-1, with 10 nucleotides matching TRBD1. TRBV23-1 is noted as an ORF with a role that remains uncertain. The ends lost 3 bases at V and 5 bases at J; junction bases unmatched: 3. CDR3 length equals 14 residues. This chain's CDR3 is CASSQGDRGTEAFF. In DNA, the CDR3 is TGCGCCAGCAGTCAGGGGGACAGGGGTACTGAAGCTTTCTTT.

This chain joins TRBV28 and TRBJ1-1; 8 nucleotides align to TRBD1. CDR1 and CDR2 (germline): MDHEN, SYDVKM. The CDR3 sequence is 13 residues long. The ends lost 6 bases at V and 6 bases at J; junction bases unmatched: 6. The DNA for the CDR3 is TGTGCCAGCAGCATTGTCAGGGGGCCTGAAGCTTTCTTT. Translating it yields CASSIVRGPEAFF.

J is TRBJ1-5 and V is TRBV4-2, with D perhaps TRBD1 (5 bases). Per the germline V gene, CDR1 is LGHNA and CDR2 is YNFKEQ. There are 15 residues in the CDR3. Trimming pared 4 bases from V and 2 bases from J, leaving 12 bases between. The DNA of the CDR3 is TGTGCCAGCAGCCCCTTCCTGACAGGCAATCAGCCCCAGCATTTT. It codes for CASSPFLTGNQPQHF.

The chain combines TRBV3-1 (or the pseudogene TRBV3-2) with TRBJ2-1; 9 bases line up with TRBD2. Germline lookup yields CDR1 LGHDT and CDR2 YNNKEL (reference sequence). CDR3 length: 12 amino acids. The V segment lost 9 bases and the J segment 14 bases; nucleotides outside the gene matches: 11. The DNA for the CDR3 is TGTGCCAGTACTTTAGCGGGAGTTGGGAAGTTCTTC. It translates to CASTLAGVGKFF.

In this sample, this clone turned up once. The chain is built from TRBV7-9 and TRBJ1-1, with D possibly TRBD1 on 5 matching bases. The CDR3 spans 11 residues. Deletions cut 5 bases from V and 7 bases from J, with 8 bases between. Germline V gene data show CDR1 as SEHNR and CDR2 as FQNEAQ (reference sequence). The CDR3 DNA reads TGTGCCAGCAGCGGGGGGGTTGAAGCTTTCTTT. It specifies CASSGGVEAFF.

V gene TRBV6-5 combines with J gene TRBJ2-3; 7 bases agree with TRBD2. CDR1 and CDR2 from the germline V gene are MNHEY and SVGAGI. The J segment lost 0 bases and the V segment lost 5 bases, leaving 5 bases of the junction unmatched. The CDR3 extends over 15 amino acids. For the CDR3, the DNA is TGTGCCAGCAGTCTAACTAGCGCTAGCACAGATACGCAGTATTTT. Translation: CASSLTSASTDTQYF.

The J gene is TRBJ2-7, the V gene TRBV27; tentative D call: TRBD1 (6 bases). Germline V gene data show CDR1 as MNHEY and CDR2 as SMNVEV (reference sequence). V was clipped by 5 bases and J by 2 bases, with 13 bases between them. The CDR3 contains 14 residues. DNA of the CDR3: TGTGCCAGCAGTCCAACAGGGAAACCCTACGAGCAGTACTTC. It is translated as CASSPTGKPYEQYF.

The CDR3 sequence: CASSELSGEPYEQYF. CDR3 DNA: TGCGCCAGCAGTGAGCTTAGCGGGGAGCCCTACGAGCAGTACTTC. This sequence joins TRBV10-1 and TRBJ2-7, with 8 bases matching TRBD2. V lost 2 bases and J lost 2; bases outside the gene matches: 5. Germline loops: CDR1 WNHNN, CDR2 SYGVQD (reference sequence). The CDR3 runs to 15 residues.

V usage is TRBV7-3 and J usage is TRBJ2-7; the match to TRBD2 covers 11 bases. V trimming: 5 bases; J trimming: 3 bases; junction bases outside the gene matches: 3. Germline CDR1 is SGHTA and CDR2 is FQGTGA. The CDR3 has 14 residues. The CDR3 is CASSPTSGDYEQYF. CDR3 nucleotides: TGTGCCAGCAGCCCGACTAGCGGGGACTACGAGCAGTACTTC.

This chain links TRBV2 with TRBJ2-7; 13 nucleotides match TRBD2. The CDR3 is 15 residues long. Germline values: CDR1 SNHLY, CDR2 FYNNEI. Trimming removed 7 bases from V and 3 bases from J; junction bases left unmatched: 6. The CDR3 loop reads CASNPRTSGSYEQYF. DNA of the CDR3: TGTGCCAGCAACCCACGGACTAGCGGGAGCTACGAGCAGTACTTC.

The chain links TRBV18 to TRBJ1-5; 8 bases match TRBD1. Germline V gene sequence: CDR1 KGHSH, CDR2 LQKENI. The ends lost 4 bases at V and 4 bases at J; junction bases unmatched: 9. The CDR3 is 16 amino acids. CDR3 loop: CASSQERTGPNQPQHF. The CDR3 DNA reads TGTGCCAGCTCACAAGAAAGGACAGGGCCTAATCAGCCCCAGCATTTT. Based on the CDR3 plus reference TRBV18 and TRBJ1-5, the full variable domain is NAGVMQNPRHLVRRRGQEARLRCSPMKGHSHVYWYRQLPEEGLKFMVYLQKENIIDESGMPKERFSAEFPKEGPSILRIQQVVRGDSAAYFCASSQERTGPNQPQHFGDGTRLSIL.